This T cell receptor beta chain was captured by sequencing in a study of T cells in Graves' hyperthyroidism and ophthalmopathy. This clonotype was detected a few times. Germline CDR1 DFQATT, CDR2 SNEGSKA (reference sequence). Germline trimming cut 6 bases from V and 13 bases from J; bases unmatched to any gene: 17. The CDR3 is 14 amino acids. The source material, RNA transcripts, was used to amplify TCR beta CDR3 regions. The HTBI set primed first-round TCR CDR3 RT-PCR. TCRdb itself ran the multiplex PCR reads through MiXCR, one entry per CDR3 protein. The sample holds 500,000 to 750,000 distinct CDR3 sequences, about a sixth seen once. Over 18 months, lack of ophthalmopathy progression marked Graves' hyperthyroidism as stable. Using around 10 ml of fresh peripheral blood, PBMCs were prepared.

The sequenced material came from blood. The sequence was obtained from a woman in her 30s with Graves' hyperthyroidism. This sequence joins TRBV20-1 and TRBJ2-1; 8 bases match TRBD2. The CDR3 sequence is CSATQSASGLPQFF. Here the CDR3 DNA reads TGCAGTGCAACCCAGTCGGCTAGCGGGCTTCCACAGTTCTTC.